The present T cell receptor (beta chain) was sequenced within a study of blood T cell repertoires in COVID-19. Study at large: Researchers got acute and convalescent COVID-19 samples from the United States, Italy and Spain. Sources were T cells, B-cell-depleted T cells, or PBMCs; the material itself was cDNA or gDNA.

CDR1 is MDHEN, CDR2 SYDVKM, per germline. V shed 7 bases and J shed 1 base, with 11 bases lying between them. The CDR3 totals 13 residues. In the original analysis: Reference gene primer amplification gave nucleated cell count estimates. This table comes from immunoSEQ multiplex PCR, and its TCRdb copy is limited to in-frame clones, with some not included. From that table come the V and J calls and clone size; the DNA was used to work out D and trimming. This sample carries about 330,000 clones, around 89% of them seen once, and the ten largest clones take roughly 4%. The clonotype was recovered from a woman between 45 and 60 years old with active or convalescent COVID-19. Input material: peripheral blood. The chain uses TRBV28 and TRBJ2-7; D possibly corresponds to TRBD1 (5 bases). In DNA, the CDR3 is TGTGCCAGCATTATGTCAGGGTCCTACGAGCAGTACTTC. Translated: CASIMSGSYEQYF.